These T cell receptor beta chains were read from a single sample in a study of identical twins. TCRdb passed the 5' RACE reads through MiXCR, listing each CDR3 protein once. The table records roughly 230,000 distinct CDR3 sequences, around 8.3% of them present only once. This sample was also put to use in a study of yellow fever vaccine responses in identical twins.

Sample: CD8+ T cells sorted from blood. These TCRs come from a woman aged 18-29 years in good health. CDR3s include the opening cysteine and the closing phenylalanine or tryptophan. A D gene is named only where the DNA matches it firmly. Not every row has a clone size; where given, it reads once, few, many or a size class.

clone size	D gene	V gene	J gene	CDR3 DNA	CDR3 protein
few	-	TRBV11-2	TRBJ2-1	TGTGCCAGCAGCTTAGAAGGCGGCTATTACTCTGATGAGCAGTTCTTC	CASSLEGGYYSDEQFF
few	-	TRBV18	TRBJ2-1	TGTGCCAGCTCACCACCGGTAACACAGGGACGTTTGGATGAGCAGTTCTTC	CASSPPVTQGRLDEQFF
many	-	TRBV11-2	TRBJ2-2	TGTGCCGGGAGGGGGGCGGCGAACACCGGGGAGCTGTTTTTT	CAGRGAANTGELFF
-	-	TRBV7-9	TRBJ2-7	TGTGCCAGCAGCTTAGCCGCGACGGATACCTACGAGCAGTACTTC	CASSLAATDTYEQYF
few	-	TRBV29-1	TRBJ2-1	TGCAGCGTTGGGTCGGACTGGAGCTCCTACAATGAGCAGTTCTTC	CSVGSDWSSYNEQFF
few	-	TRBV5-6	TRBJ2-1	TGTGCCAGCAGCCTCATGGCCGAGAGTCCCCTATACAATGAGCAGTTCTTC	CASSLMAESPLYNEQFF
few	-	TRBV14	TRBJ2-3	TGTGCCAGCAGCCAAGCTCGGACAGAGATTAGGCAAGATACGCAGTATTTT	CASSQARTEIRQDTQYF
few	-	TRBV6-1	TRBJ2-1	TGTGCCAGCAGTACCGGTAGAGGGTTGTACAATGAGCAGTTCTTC	CASSTGRGLYNEQFF
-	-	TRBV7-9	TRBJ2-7	TGTGCCAGCAGGAATCCGACCTCCTACGAGCAGTACTTC	CASRNPTSYEQYF
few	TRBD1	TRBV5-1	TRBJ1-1	TGCGCCAGCAGCGCAACCTCAGGGGGAGGGAACACTGAAGCTTTCTTT	CASSATSGGGNTEAFF
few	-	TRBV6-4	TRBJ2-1	TGTGCCAGCCAACAAGGGGCGGGCTCCTACAATGAGCAGTTCTTC	CASQQGAGSYNEQFF
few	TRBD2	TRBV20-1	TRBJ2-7	TGCAGTGCTACCCGACTAGCGACAACCTCCTACGAGCAGTACTTC	CSATRLATTSYEQYF
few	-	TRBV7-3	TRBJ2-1	TGTGCCAGCAGCCCCCAAGACTCCTGGCGGCAGTTCTTC	CASSPQDSWRQFF
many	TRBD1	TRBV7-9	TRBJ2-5	TGTGCCAGCAGCCACTATACCCAGGACAGGGGGAGGGAGACCCAGTACTTC	CASSHYTQDRGRETQYF
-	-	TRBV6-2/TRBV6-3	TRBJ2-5	TGTGCCAGCAGTTCGGGGAGGACGGGGGAGACCCAGTACTTC	CASSSGRTGETQYF
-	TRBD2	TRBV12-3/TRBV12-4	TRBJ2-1	TGTGCCAGCAGTTTTCGAGCGGGAGGATCTGAGCAGTTCTTC	CASSFRAGGSEQFF
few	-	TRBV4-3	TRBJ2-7	TGCGCCAGCAGCCAAGACCCTCAGGTCACCTACGAGCAGTACTTC	CASSQDPQVTYEQYF
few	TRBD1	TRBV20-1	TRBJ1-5	TGCAGTGCTAGAGGTCGCAGGGGGCAAAATCAGCCCCAGCATTTT	CSARGRRGQNQPQHF
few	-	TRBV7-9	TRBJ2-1	TGTGCCAGCAGCTTACTGTTACAATACAATGAGCAGTTCTTC	CASSLLLQYNEQFF
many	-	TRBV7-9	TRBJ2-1	TGTGCCAGCAATCTCGGAAACGGGACTCACAATGAGCAGTTCTTC	CASNLGNGTHNEQFF
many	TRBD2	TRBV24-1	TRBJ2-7	TGTGCCACCAGTGATTGGACTAGCGGCTACGAGCAGTACTTC	CATSDWTSGYEQYF
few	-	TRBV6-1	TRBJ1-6	TGTGCCAGCAGCCTAACCGGGCCAATCCCGGGGCCCCTCCACTTT	CASSLTGPIPGPLHF
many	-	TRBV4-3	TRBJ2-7	TGCGCCAGCAGCCAACACGGGGGCTCCTACGAGCAGTACTTC	CASSQHGGSYEQYF
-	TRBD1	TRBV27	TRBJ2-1	TGTGCCAGCAGTTCAATCGGGACAGAATACAATGAGCAGTTCTTC	CASSSIGTEYNEQFF
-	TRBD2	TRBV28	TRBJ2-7	TGTGCCAGCAGAAGACTAGCGGACTACGAGCAGTACTTC	CASRRLADYEQYF
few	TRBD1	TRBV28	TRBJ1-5	TGTGCCAGCAGTCCCGCTCGGACAGGGGGCCCCTTTGGACAGCCCCAGCATTTT	CASSPARTGGPFGQPQHF
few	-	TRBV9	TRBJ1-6	TGTGCCAGCAGCGAAGCCGACGGGAAGAATTCACCCCTCCACTTT	CASSEADGKNSPLHF
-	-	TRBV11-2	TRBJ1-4	TGTGCCAGCACCTTGGGGAATGGGGATGAAAAACTGTTTTTT	CASTLGNGDEKLFF
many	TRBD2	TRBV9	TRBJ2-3	TGTGCCAGCAGCCCGGGACTAGCGGGGCGACGAGATACGCAGTATTTT	CASSPGLAGRRDTQYF
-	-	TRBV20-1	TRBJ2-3	TGCAGTGCTTTGGGGGGTTCTAGCACAGATACGCAGTATTTT	CSALGGSSTDTQYF
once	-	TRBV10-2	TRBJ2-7	TGCGCCAGCAGTGATTTCGTCAGGCAAGAGAGTAACTTC	CASSDFVRQESNF
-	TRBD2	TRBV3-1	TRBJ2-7	TGTGCCAGCACCCAAGATCCGGGACTAGCGGGAGATCTCTACGAGCAGTACTTC	CASTQDPGLAGDLYEQYF
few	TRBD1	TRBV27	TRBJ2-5	TGTGCCAGCAGTTCCCGGGACAGGCTCGGGGAGACCCAGTACTTC	CASSSRDRLGETQYF
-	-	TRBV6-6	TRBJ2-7	TGCGCAGGGGCGACGGCCGGGGCCTACGAGCAGTACTTC	CAGATAGAYEQYF
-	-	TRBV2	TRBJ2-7	TGTGCCAGCAGTGAAGCGCTTGTATCTAAAAGGGAGCAGTACTTC	CASSEALVSKREQYF
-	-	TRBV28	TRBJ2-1	TGTGCCAGCAGTACCCCCGGGGCAGACAATGAGCAGTTCTTC	CASSTPGADNEQFF
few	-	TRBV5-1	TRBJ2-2	TGCGCCAGCAGCTCAATGAACACCGGGGAGCTGTTTTTT	CASSSMNTGELFF
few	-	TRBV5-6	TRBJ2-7	TGTGCCAGCAGCTTTTTCACCTCCGAGCAGTACTTC	CASSFFTSEQYF
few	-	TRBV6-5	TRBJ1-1	TGTGCCAGCAGTTACTCGAGGAGCACTGAAGCTTTCTTT	CASSYSRSTEAFF